A selection of T cell receptor beta chains follows, all from one sample in a study of cytomegalovirus exposure and HLA in healthy donors. Assay: immunoSEQ multiplex PCR; the TCRdb copy retains only in-frame clones and omits some. Altogether around 120,000 clones are present, more than 70% being singletons, with the ten largest covering nearly 5%. Sequenced: PBMCs. The receptor source for this set is a young man in good health and CMV-seronegative. Each CDR3 is given with its conserved first and last residue. Fields, in order: V gene, D gene, clone size, J gene, CDR3 protein, CDR3 DNA. D genes are given only for firm matches. Only some rows state a clone size, as once, few, many or a class for expanded clones.

>TRBV19|TRBD1|-|TRBJ2-7
CASSTVRTGEYGEQYF
TGTGCCAGTAGTACCGTACGGACAGGGGAGTATGGCGAGCAGTACTTC
>TRBV10-3|TRBD1|-|TRBJ1-5
CAIRGQADQPQHF
TGTGCCATCAGGGGACAGGCAGATCAGCCCCAGCATTTT
>TRBV5-8|TRBD2|-|TRBJ2-1
CASSLMSGLGAYNEQFF
TGTGCCAGCAGCTTGATGTCGGGACTAGGCGCATACAATGAGCAGTTCTTC
>TRBV7-8|-|-|TRBJ2-3
CASSLSTGSDTQYF
TGTGCCAGCAGCTTATCTACAGGGTCAGATACGCAGTATTTT
>TRBV7-9|-|-|TRBJ1-1
CASIPTGGITEAFF
TGTGCCAGCATTCCGACAGGCGGAATCACTGAAGCTTTCTTT
>TRBV2|TRBD2|-|TRBJ2-7
CASRAERLADPPDEQYF
TGTGCCAGCAGGGCTGAGAGACTAGCGGATCCCCCCGACGAGCAGTACTTC
>TRBV2|-|-|TRBJ2-3
CASSLGQQDTQYF
TGTGCCAGCAGTCTGGGACAACAAGATACGCAGTATTTT
>TRBV5-5|-|-|TRBJ1-6
CASSSPPKGNSPLHF
TGTGCCAGCAGCTCGCCTCCAAAGGGGAATTCACCCCTCCACTTT
>TRBV6-1|TRBD1|-|TRBJ1-5
CASSEGQGAYSNQPQHF
TGTGCCAGCAGTGAAGGACAGGGGGCTTATAGCAATCAGCCCCAGCATTTT
>TRBV9|TRBD1|-|TRBJ2-2
CASQGTGELFF
TGTGCCTCACAGGGGACCGGGGAGCTGTTTTTT
>TRBV27|-|-|TRBJ1-2
CASSLRGTVYGYTF
TGTGCCAGCAGTTTAAGGGGGACGGTTTATGGCTACACCTTC
>TRBV12-5|TRBD1|-|TRBJ2-3
CASGLETGRTDTQYF
TGTGCTAGTGGTTTGGAGACAGGGAGAACAGATACGCAGTATTTT
>TRBV6-6|-|-|TRBJ1-2
CASSFESHYGYTF
TGTGCCAGCAGTTTTGAGAGCCACTATGGCTACACCTTC
>TRBV7-9|-|few|TRBJ2-1
CASSPPVGAEQFF
TGTGCCAGCAGCCCGCCCGTTGGAGCGGAGCAGTTCTTC
>TRBV30|-|few|TRBJ1-5
CAWSIPNPGGGNQPQHF
TGTGCCTGGAGTATCCCCAACCCTGGCGGGGGCAATCAGCCCCAGCATTTT
>TRBV5-5|-|-|TRBJ2-7
CASSLDWSYEQYF
TGTGCCAGCAGCCTCGACTGGTCCTACGAGCAGTACTTC
>TRBV19|TRBD2|-|TRBJ2-3
CASSTYPPTSGGTDTQYF
TGTGCCAGTAGCACATACCCTCCAACTAGCGGAGGCACAGATACGCAGTATTTT
>TRBV30|-|-|TRBJ1-2
CAWRPRGGGNYGYTF
TGTGCCTGGAGGCCCCGGGGGGGAGGGAACTATGGCTACACCTTC
>TRBV19|TRBD2|-|TRBJ2-5
CASSSGGFRETQYF
TGTGCCAGTAGTAGCGGGGGGTTTCGGGAGACCCAGTACTTC
>TRBV10-3|-|-|TRBJ2-3
CAISESINGRGTDTQYF
TGTGCCATCAGTGAGTCGATAAACGGCAGGGGAACAGATACGCAGTATTTT
>TRBV9|-|-|TRBJ2-1
CASSVGGASNEQFF
TGTGCCAGCAGCGTAGGAGGTGCGTCCAATGAGCAGTTCTTC
>TRBV6-6|TRBD1|-|TRBJ2-3
CASSYPGQGTDTQYF
TGTGCCAGCAGTTACCCGGGACAGGGCACAGATACGCAGTATTTT
>TRBV29-1|TRBD1|-|TRBJ1-2
CSVDKTGWSGYTF
TGCAGCGTTGACAAGACAGGGTGGAGTGGCTACACCTTC
>TRBV2|TRBD1|few|TRBJ1-6
CASRAGTGVSSPLHF
TGTGCCAGCAGGGCCGGGACAGGGGTGAGTTCACCCCTCCACTTT
>TRBV19|TRBD1|-|TRBJ1-2
CASGTGYGYTF
TGTGCCAGCGGGACAGGCTATGGCTACACCTTC
>TRBV6-5|-|-|TRBJ2-7
CASISPGVYEQYF
TGTGCCAGCATCTCCCCTGGAGTCTACGAGCAGTACTTC
>TRBV13|TRBD1|-|TRBJ1-1
CASSPATGATEAFF
TGTGCCAGCAGCCCCGCGACAGGGGCCACTGAAGCTTTCTTT
>TRBV12-5|-|-|TRBJ2-2
CASGLEQQNTGELFF
TGTGCTAGTGGTTTGGAACAGCAGAACACCGGGGAGCTGTTTTTT
>TRBV19|TRBD1|-|TRBJ1-5
CASSTGTASNQPQHF
TGTGCCAGTAGTACGGGGACAGCGAGCAATCAGCCCCAGCATTTT
>TRBV5-1|-|-|TRBJ1-1
CASSLLGQNTEAFF
TGCGCCAGCAGCCTGTTGGGACAGAACACTGAAGCTTTCTTT
>TRBV5-1|-|-|TRBJ1-4
CASSLAGRDPNEKLFF
TGCGCCAGCAGCTTGGCCGGGCGGGACCCTAATGAAAAACTGTTTTTT
>TRBV20-1|-|-|TRBJ1-1
CSAHDRFEAFF
TGCAGTGCCCACGACAGATTTGAAGCTTTCTTT
>TRBV5-1|TRBD1|-|TRBJ2-7
CASRDRPYEQYF
TGCGCCAGCCGGGACAGACCCTACGAGCAGTACTTC
>TRBV7-8|-|-|TRBJ2-5
CASRSLAPAIGETQYF
TGTGCCAGCAGGTCCCTAGCGCCTGCGATCGGGGAGACCCAGTACTTC
>TRBV5-1|TRBD2|-|TRBJ2-1
CASSLAGGEYNEQFF
TGCGCCAGCAGCTTGGCCGGGGGGGAGTACAATGAGCAGTTCTTC
>TRBV4-1|-|-|TRBJ2-7
CASSPTGRRYEQYF
TGCGCCAGCAGCCCTACCGGGAGACGCTACGAGCAGTACTTC
>TRBV19|-|-|TRBJ1-4
CASSHTGVGNEKLFF
TGTGCCAGTAGTCACACAGGAGTCGGTAATGAAAAACTGTTTTTT
>TRBV7-2|-|-|TRBJ1-2
CASSLAGGYGYTF
TGTGCCAGCAGCTTAGCAGGGGGATATGGCTACACCTTC
>TRBV5-1|TRBD2|-|TRBJ2-5
CASSLSGTMRETQYF
TGCGCCAGCAGCTTATCCGGGACTATGCGGGAGACCCAGTACTTC
>TRBV5-6|-|-|TRBJ2-5
CASSLFRAQETQYF
TGTGCCAGCAGCTTGTTCAGGGCCCAAGAGACCCAGTACTTC
>TRBV5-1|-|-|TRBJ1-2
CASWRVSSNYGYTF
TGCGCCAGTTGGAGGGTCAGTTCTAACTATGGCTACACCTTC
>TRBV5-6|-|-|TRBJ2-2
CASSSPTGRRSTGELFF
TGTGCCAGCAGCTCACCGACAGGCCGAAGGAGCACCGGGGAGCTGTTTTTT
>TRBV2|-|few|TRBJ1-5
CASSEAGRSQPQHF
TGTGCCAGCAGTGAAGCCGGCCGGAGTCAGCCCCAGCATTTT
>TRBV2|TRBD1|-|TRBJ2-6
CASRGVRQGPSGANVLTF
TGTGCCAGCAGGGGGGTGAGACAGGGGCCCTCTGGGGCCAACGTCCTGACTTTC
>TRBV18|-|-|TRBJ2-1
CASSPQDRVYNEQFF
TGTGCCAGCTCACCACAGGACAGAGTATACAATGAGCAGTTCTTC
>TRBV6-1|-|-|TRBJ1-1
CASSEYGGRRSTEAFF
TGTGCCAGCAGTGAATACGGAGGGAGGCGTAGCACTGAAGCTTTCTTT
>TRBV21-1|-|-|TRBJ1-2
CASSRDGPGYGYTF
TGTGCCAGCAGCAGGGATGGTCCAGGGTATGGCTACACCTTC
>TRBV5-4|-|-|TRBJ2-7
CASSLTASSYEQYF
TGTGCCAGCAGCTTGACGGCTAGCTCCTACGAGCAGTACTTC
>TRBV29-1|-|-|TRBJ2-5
CSVFVTVSQYF
TGCAGCGTTTTCGTAACTGTGTCCCAGTACTTC
>TRBV30|-|-|TRBJ2-1
CAWSPGGNEQFF
TGTGCCTGGAGCCCCGGGGGCAATGAGCAGTTCTTC
>TRBV29-1|TRBD1|-|TRBJ2-7
CSVETGVREQYF
TGCAGCGTTGAGACAGGGGTGAGGGAGCAGTACTTC
>TRBV6-4|TRBD2|-|TRBJ2-2
CASKGLAGDTGELFF
TGTGCCAGCAAGGGATTAGCGGGAGATACCGGGGAGCTGTTTTTT
>TRBV27|TRBD1|-|TRBJ1-3
CASSPRGGQAGNTIYF
TGTGCCAGCAGTCCCCGGGGTGGACAGGCGGGAAACACCATATATTTT
>TRBV25-1|TRBD1|-|TRBJ1-1
CASGQGMNMNTEAFF
TGTGCCAGCGGACAGGGGATGAACATGAACACTGAAGCTTTCTTT